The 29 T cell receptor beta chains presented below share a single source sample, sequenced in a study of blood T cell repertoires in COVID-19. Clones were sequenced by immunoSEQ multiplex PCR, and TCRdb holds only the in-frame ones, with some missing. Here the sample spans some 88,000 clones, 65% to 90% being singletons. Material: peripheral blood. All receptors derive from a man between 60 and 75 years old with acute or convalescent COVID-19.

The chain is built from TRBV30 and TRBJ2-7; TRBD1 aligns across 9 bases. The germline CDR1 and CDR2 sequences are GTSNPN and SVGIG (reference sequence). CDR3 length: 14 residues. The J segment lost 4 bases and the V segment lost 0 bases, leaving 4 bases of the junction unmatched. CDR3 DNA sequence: TGTGCCTGGAGTGTAGGGGACAGGGTTTACGAGCAGTACTTC. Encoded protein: CAWSVGDRVYEQYF.

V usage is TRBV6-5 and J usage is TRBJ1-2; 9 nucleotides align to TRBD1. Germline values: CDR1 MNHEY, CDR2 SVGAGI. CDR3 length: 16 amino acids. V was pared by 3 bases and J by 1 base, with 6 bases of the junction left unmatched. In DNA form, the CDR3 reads TGTGCCAGCAGTTATGGGACAGGGCGCGTTAACTATGGCTACACCTTC. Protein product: CASSYGTGRVNYGYTF.

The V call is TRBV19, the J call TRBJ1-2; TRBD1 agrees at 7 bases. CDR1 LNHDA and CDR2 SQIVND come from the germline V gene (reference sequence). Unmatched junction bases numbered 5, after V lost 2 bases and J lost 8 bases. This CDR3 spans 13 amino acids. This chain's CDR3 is CASSIYRGGGYTF. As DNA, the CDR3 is TGTGCCAGTAGTATATACAGGGGTGGGGGCTACACCTTC. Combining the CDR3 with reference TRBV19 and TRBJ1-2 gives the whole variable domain DGGITQSPKYLFRKEGQNVTLSCEQNLNHDAMYWYRQDPGQGLRLIYYSQIVNDFQKGDIAEGYSVSREKKESFPLTVTSAQKNPTAFYLCASSIYRGGGYTFGSGTRLTVV.

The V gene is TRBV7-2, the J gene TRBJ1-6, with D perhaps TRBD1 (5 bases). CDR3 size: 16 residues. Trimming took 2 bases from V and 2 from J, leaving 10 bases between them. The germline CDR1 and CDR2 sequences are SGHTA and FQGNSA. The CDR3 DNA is TGTGCCAGCAGCTTACGGGGGTCTACCTATAATTCACCCCTCCACTTT. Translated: CASSLRGSTYNSPLHF.

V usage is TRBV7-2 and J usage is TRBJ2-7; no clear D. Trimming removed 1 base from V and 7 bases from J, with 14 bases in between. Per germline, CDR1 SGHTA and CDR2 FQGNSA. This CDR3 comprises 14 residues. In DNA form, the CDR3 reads TGTGCCAGCAGCTTAGACAGTTCTGCGTGGGAGCAGTACTTC. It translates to CASSLDSSAWEQYF.

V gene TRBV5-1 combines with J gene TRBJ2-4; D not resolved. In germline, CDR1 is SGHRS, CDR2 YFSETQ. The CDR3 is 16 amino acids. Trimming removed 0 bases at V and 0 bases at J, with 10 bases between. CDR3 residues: CASSLGGLLAKNIQYF. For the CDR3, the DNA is TGCGCCAGCAGCTTGGGAGGCTTACTAGCCAAAAACATTCAGTACTTC.

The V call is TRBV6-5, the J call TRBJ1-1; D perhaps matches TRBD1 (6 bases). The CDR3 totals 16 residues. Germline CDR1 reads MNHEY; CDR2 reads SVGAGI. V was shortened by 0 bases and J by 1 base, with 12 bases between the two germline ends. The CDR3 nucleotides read TGTGCCAGCAGTTACTCTGGACAGATGGCGAACACTGAAGCTTTCTTT. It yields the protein CASSYSGQMANTEAFF.

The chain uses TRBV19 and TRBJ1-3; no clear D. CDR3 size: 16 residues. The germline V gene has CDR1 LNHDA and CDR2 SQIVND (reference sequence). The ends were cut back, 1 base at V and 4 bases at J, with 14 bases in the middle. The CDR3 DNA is TGTGCCAGTAGTATAGCTGCCCTGGCGGGCGGAAACACCATATATTTT. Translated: CASSIAALAGGNTIYF. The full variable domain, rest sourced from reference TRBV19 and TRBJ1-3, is DGGITQSPKYLFRKEGQNVTLSCEQNLNHDAMYWYRQDPGQGLRLIYYSQIVNDFQKGDIAEGYSVSREKKESFPLTVTSAQKNPTAFYLCASSIAALAGGNTIYFGEGSWLTVV.

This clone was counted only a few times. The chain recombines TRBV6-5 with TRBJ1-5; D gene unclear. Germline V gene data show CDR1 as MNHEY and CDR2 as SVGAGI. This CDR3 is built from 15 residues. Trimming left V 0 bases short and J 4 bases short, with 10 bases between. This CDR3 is CASSYSWALNQPQHF. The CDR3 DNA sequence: TGTGCCAGCAGTTACTCTTGGGCCCTTAATCAGCCCCAGCATTTT.

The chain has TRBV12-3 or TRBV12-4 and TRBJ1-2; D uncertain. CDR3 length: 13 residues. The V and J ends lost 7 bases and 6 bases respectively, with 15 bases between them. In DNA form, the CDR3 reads TGTGCCAGCACCACGGGGATTTCGAATGGCTACACCTTC. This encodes CASTTGISNGYTF.

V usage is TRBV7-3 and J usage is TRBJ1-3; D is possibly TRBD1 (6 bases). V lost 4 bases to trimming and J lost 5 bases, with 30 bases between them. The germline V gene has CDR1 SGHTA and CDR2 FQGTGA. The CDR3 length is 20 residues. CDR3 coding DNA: TGTGCCAGCAGCTCCAACAGAGGTGGATTTAGGGGGATAATTCGAAACACCATATATTTT. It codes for CASSSNRGGFRGIIRNTIYF.

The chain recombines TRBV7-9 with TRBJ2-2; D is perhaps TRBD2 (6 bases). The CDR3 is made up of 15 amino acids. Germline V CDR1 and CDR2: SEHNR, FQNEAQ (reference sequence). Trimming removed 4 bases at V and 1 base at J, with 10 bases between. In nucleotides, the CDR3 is TGTGCCAGCAGCTCGCAGCGGGTGAACACCGGGGAGCTGTTTTTT. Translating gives CASSSQRVNTGELFF. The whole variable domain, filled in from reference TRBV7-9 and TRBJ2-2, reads DTGVSQNPRHKITKRGQNVTFRCDPISEHNRLYWYRQTLGQGPEFLTYFQNEAQLEKSRLLSDRFSAERPKGSFSTLEIQRTEQGDSAMYLCASSSQRVNTGELFFGEGSRLTVL.

The CDR3 sequence is CASSSQGNYGYTF. The CDR3, as DNA: TGTGCCAGCAGTTCACAGGGTAACTATGGCTACACCTTC. The chain joins TRBV12-3 or TRBV12-4 to TRBJ1-2, with D tentatively TRBD1 (6 bases). The CDR3 extends over 13 amino acids. Trimming pared 4 bases from V and 1 base from J, leaving 7 bases between.

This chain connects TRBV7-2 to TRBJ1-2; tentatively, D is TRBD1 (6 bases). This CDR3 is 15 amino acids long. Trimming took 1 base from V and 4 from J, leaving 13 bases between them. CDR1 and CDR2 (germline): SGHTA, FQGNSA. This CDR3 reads CASSLVQGGGYGYTF. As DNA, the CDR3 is TGTGCCAGCAGCTTAGTACAGGGAGGGGGCTATGGCTACACCTTC.

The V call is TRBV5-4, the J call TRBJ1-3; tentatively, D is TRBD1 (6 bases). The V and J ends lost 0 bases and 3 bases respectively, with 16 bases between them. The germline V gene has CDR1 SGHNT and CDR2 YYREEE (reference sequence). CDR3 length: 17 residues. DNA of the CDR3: TGTGCCAGCAGCTTGGCGCCGGTGCGGACAGTTGGAAACACCATATATTTT. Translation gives CASSLAPVRTVGNTIYF.

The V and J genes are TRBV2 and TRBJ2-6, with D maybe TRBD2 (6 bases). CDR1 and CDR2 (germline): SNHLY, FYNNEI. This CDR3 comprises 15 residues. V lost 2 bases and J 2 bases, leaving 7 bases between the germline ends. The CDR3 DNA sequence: TGTGCCAGCAGTGAAACGGGGGCTGGGGCCAACGTCCTGACTTTC. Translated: CASSETGAGANVLTF.

CDR3 in amino acids: CASSLTVREGRNEQFF. CDR3 in DNA: TGTGCCAGCAGCCTTACCGTGCGGGAGGGTCGGAATGAGCAGTTCTTC. The chain joins TRBV11-2 to TRBJ2-1; 9 nucleotides align to TRBD2. Germline V gene data show CDR1 as SGHAT and CDR2 as FQNNGV. The CDR3 is 16 residues long. After removal of 5 bases from V and 7 bases from J, the junction contained 12 bases not matched to a gene.

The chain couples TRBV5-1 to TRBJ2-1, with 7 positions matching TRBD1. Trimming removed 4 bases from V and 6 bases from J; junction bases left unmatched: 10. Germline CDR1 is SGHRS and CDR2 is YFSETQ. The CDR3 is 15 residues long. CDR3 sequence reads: CASSAGTAYINEQFF. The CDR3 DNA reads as TGCGCCAGCAGCGCCGGGACAGCTTACATCAATGAGCAGTTCTTC.

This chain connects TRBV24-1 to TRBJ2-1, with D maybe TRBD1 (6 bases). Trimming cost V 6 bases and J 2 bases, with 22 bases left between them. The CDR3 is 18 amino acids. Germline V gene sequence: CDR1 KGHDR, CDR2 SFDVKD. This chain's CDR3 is CATSLYPYRVITYNEQFF. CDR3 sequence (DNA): TGTGCCACCAGTCTTTACCCCTACAGGGTTATTACCTACAATGAGCAGTTCTTC.

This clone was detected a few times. This CDR3 reads CASRQGVSHNSPLHF. In DNA form, the CDR3 reads TGTGCCAGCAGACAGGGAGTAAGCCATAATTCACCCCTCCACTTT. This chain uses TRBV6-5 with TRBJ1-6, with TRBD1 as a possible D gene (6 bases). Trimming removed 6 bases from V and 5 bases from J, with 14 bases in between. The CDR3 is 15 amino acids. The germline V gene has CDR1 MNHEY and CDR2 SVGAGI.

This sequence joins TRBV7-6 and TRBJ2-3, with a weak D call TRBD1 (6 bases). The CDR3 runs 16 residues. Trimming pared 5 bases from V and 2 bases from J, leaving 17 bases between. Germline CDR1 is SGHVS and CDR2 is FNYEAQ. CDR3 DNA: TGTGCCAGCAGCAAGGCTCGGGACACCTACACAGATACGCAGTATTTT. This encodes CASSKARDTYTDTQYF.

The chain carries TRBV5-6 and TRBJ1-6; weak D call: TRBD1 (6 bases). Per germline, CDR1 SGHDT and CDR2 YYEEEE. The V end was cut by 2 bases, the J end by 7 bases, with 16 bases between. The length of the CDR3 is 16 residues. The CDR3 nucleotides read TGTGCCAGCAGCTTAGTGCTGGGGGCTACGAATTCACCCCTCCACTTT. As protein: CASSLVLGATNSPLHF.

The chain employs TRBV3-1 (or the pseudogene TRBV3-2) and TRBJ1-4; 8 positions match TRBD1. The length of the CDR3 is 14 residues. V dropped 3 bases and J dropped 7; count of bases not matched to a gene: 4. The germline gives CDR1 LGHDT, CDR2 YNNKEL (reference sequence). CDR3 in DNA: TGTGCCAGCAGCCACAGGGGGCGCGTTGAAAAACTGTTTTTT. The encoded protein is CASSHRGRVEKLFF.

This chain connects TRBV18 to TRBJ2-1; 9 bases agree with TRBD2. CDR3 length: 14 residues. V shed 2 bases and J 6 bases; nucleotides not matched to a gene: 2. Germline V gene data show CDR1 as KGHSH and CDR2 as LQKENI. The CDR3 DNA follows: TGTGCCAGCTCACCAGCGACTAGCGGCAATGAGCAGTTCTTC. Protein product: CASSPATSGNEQFF.

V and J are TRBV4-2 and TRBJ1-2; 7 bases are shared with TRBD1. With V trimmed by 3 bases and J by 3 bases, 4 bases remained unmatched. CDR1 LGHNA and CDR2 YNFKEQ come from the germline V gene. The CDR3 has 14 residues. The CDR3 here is CASSQPQGDYGYTF. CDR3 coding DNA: TGTGCCAGCAGCCAGCCTCAGGGGGACTATGGCTACACCTTC.

DNA for the CDR3: TGCGCCAGCAGCCCAACAGGATACAATGAAGCTTTCTTT. It specifies CASSPTGYNEAFF. The chain joins TRBV10-1 to TRBJ1-1; D may be TRBD1 (5 bases). Trimming removed 6 bases from V and 7 bases from J, with 15 bases in between. Germline assignment: CDR1 WNHNN and CDR2 SYGVQD (reference sequence). The CDR3 is 13 residues long.

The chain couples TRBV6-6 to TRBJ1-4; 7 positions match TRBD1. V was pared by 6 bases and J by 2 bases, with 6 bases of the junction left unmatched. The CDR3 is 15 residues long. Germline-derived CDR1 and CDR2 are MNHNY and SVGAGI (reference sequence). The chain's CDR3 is CASRNRGRTNEKLFF. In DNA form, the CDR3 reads TGTGCCAGCAGGAACAGGGGACGGACTAATGAAAAACTGTTTTTT.

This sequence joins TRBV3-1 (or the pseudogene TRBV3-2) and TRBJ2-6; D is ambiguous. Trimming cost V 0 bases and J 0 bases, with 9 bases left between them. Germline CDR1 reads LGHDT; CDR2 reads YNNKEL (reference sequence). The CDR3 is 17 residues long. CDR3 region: CASSQDLSLSGANVLTF. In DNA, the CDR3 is TGTGCCAGCAGCCAAGACCTATCGCTCTCTGGGGCCAACGTCCTGACTTTC.

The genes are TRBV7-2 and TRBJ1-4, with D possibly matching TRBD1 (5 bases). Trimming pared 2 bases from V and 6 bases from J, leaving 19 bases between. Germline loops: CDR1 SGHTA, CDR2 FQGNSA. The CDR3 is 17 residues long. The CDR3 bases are TGTGCCAGCAGCTTATATCTCGTGGGGCGAGCAGATGAAAAACTGTTTTTT. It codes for CASSLYLVGRADEKLFF.